Listed here are 20 T cell receptor beta chains from one sample, sequenced in a study of blood T cell repertoires in COVID-19. Using immunoSEQ multiplex PCR, the repertoire was profiled, and TCRdb retains in-frame clones only, with some absent. The sample lists under 60,000 clones; 90% were seen once. The sequenced sample was peripheral blood. The receptor source for this set is a human donor in a cohort sampled during active COVID-19.

The chain has TRBV9 and TRBJ2-3; 8 nucleotides line up with TRBD1. Germline V gene sequence: CDR1 SGDLS, CDR2 YYNGEE. Trimming at V came to 3 bases and at J to 0 bases, leaving 6 bases not matched to a gene. This CDR3 is 16 amino acids long. The CDR3 loop reads CASSGETGVSTDTQYF. The CDR3 DNA follows: TGTGCCAGCAGCGGAGAGACAGGGGTGAGCACAGATACGCAGTATTTT.

The chain recombines TRBV10-3 with TRBJ1-5, with TRBD1 matching 7 bases. CDR1 and CDR2 from the germline V gene are ENHRY and SYGVKD. V lost 4 bases to trimming and J lost 0 bases; unmatched junction nucleotides: 18. The CDR3 is 20 residues long. CDR3 nucleotides: TGTGCCATCAGTGGGGGACCCACCGGGACAGCTAACCTTAGCAATCAGCCCCAGCATTTT. It encodes CAISGGPTGTANLSNQPQHF.

The chain joins TRBV11-2 to TRBJ1-4, with 8 nucleotides matching TRBD1. The CDR3 is made up of 14 amino acids. The V segment lost 5 bases and the J segment 8 bases; nucleotides outside the gene matches: 7. CDR1 is SGHAT and CDR2 is FQNNGV in the germline V gene. The CDR3 nucleotides read TGTGCCAGCAGCCATCGACAGGGGAGGGAAAAACTGTTTTTT. Its translation: CASSHRQGREKLFF.

This chain joins TRBV2 and TRBJ1-5, with TRBD1 matching 9 bases. The CDR3 is made up of 15 amino acids. Germline V gene lookup returns CDR1 SNHLY and CDR2 FYNNEI. With V trimmed by 3 bases and J by 4 bases, 4 bases remained unmatched. CDR3 protein: CASSDGTGINQPQHF. The DNA for the CDR3 is TGTGCCAGCAGTGACGGGACAGGGATAAATCAGCCCCAGCATTTT.

This sequence joins TRBV6-4 and TRBJ1-2, with D uncertain. V was trimmed by 3 bases and J by 6 bases, leaving 17 bases between them. Germline V CDR1 and CDR2: MRHNA, SNTAGT. The CDR3 has 15 residues. CDR3 in amino acids: CASSEHGYLTDGYTF. Here the CDR3 DNA reads TGTGCCAGCAGTGAACACGGGTATCTTACCGATGGCTACACCTTC.

The J gene is TRBJ2-7, the V gene TRBV7-9, with 8 bases that match TRBD1. V shed 5 bases, J shed 2 bases, and the junction held 14 bases outside the gene matches. Germline lookup yields CDR1 SEHNR and CDR2 FQNEAQ (reference sequence). CDR3 length: 17 residues. CDR3 amino acids: CASSHPGYRGIPYEQYF. DNA for the CDR3: TGTGCCAGCAGCCATCCGGGGTACAGGGGGATCCCCTACGAGCAGTACTTC.

The chain carries TRBV6-6 and TRBJ2-7; 7 bases are a match to TRBD1. Germline trimming cut 6 bases from V and 0 bases from J; bases unmatched to any gene: 14. This CDR3 spans 17 amino acids. Germline V gives CDR1 MNHNY, CDR2 SVGAGI (reference sequence). Here the CDR3 reads CASSRSRGGQPSYEQYF. Written as DNA, the CDR3 is TGTGCCAGCAGCCGAAGTCGTGGGGGACAGCCCTCCTACGAGCAGTACTTC.

This rearrangement joins TRBV4-2 to TRBJ1-2; tentative D call: TRBD1 (5 bases). CDR1 LGHNA and CDR2 YNFKEQ come from the germline V gene. V was trimmed by 0 bases and J by 7 bases, leaving 15 bases between them. The CDR3 is 15 residues long. The CDR3 DNA is TGTGCCAGCAGCCAAGACCCAGGAGGGACCGGTGGCTACACCTTC. Translated: CASSQDPGGTGGYTF.

The chain joins TRBV5-1 to TRBJ1-6; D remains unclear. The CDR3 sequence is 15 residues long. The V end was cut by 0 bases, the J end by 7 bases, with 11 bases between. Germline CDR1 is SGHRS and CDR2 is YFSETQ. The CDR3 sequence: CASSLDIAGNSPLHF. The CDR3 bases are TGCGCCAGCAGCTTGGATATAGCTGGAAATTCACCCCTCCACTTT.

The chain employs TRBV5-4 and TRBJ2-7; 7 bases align to TRBD1. V was pared by 5 bases and J by 0 bases, with 11 bases of the junction left unmatched. This CDR3 has 16 residues. Germline-derived CDR1 and CDR2 are SGHNT and YYREEE (reference sequence). The CDR3 spells CASSYPWDSNSYEQYF. The CDR3, as DNA: TGTGCCAGCAGTTACCCCTGGGACAGCAACTCCTACGAGCAGTACTTC.

This clone was detected only a few times. The V call is TRBV18, the J call TRBJ1-5; 7 bases are shared with TRBD1. The CDR3 length is 15 residues. The germline CDR1 and CDR2 sequences are KGHSH and LQKENI. V shed 2 bases and J 6 bases; nucleotides not matched to a gene: 7. The CDR3 region has the DNA TGTGCCAGCTCACCAAAGACAGGGCGGAGTCAGCCCCAGCATTTT. As protein: CASSPKTGRSQPQHF.

The chain is built from TRBV7-3 and TRBJ1-1, with 8 bases identical to TRBD1. V gave up 6 bases and J gave up 5 bases; unmatched junction bases: 8. The CDR3 loop spans 14 amino acids. Germline-derived CDR1 and CDR2 are SGHTA and FQGTGA. CDR3 loop: CASSPTGAETEAFF. CDR3 nucleotides: TGTGCCAGCAGTCCGACAGGGGCGGAAACTGAAGCTTTCTTT.

In DNA form, the CDR3 reads TGTGCCAGCAGCGTAGACGTGGGGGCGCAGTTCTTC. It encodes CASSVDVGAQFF. The chain is built from TRBV9 and TRBJ2-1; D perhaps matches TRBD1 (6 bases). Trimming cost V 0 bases and J 12 bases, with 10 bases left between them. Per the germline V gene, CDR1 is SGDLS and CDR2 is YYNGEE. The CDR3 runs to 12 residues.

V and J are TRBV5-4 and TRBJ2-1; TRBD2 matches at 10 bases. Germline assignment: CDR1 SGHNT and CDR2 YYREEE (reference sequence). The length of the CDR3 is 15 residues. V shed 5 bases and J 3 bases; nucleotides not matched to a gene: 5. CDR3 loop: CASRRTSGDYNEQFF. The CDR3 DNA sequence: TGTGCCAGCAGACGGACTAGCGGTGACTACAATGAGCAGTTCTTC.

The chain carries TRBV30 and TRBJ2-7, with no clear D. Trimming took off 8 bases at V and 1 base at J, with 12 bases between the two ends. Germline V lookup: CDR1 GTSNPN, CDR2 SVGIG (reference sequence). The CDR3 is 12 residues long. CDR3 loop: CALGVESYEQYF. The DNA of the CDR3 is TGTGCCCTAGGAGTGGAATCCTACGAGCAGTACTTC.

The chain employs TRBV6-6 and TRBJ1-1; no firm D call. The germline gives CDR1 MNHNY, CDR2 SVGAGI (reference sequence). V lost 6 bases and J 8 bases, leaving 13 bases between the germline ends. The CDR3 contains 12 residues. In DNA form, the CDR3 reads TGTGCCAGCAGCTCTTCCAAGCACGAAGCTTTCTTT. It codes for CASSSSKHEAFF.

The V gene is TRBV3-1 (or the pseudogene TRBV3-2), the J gene TRBJ2-2; 7 bases align to TRBD2. Germline trimming cut 1 base from V and 5 bases from J; bases unmatched to any gene: 1. The CDR3 runs 14 residues. From germline, CDR1 is LGHDT and CDR2 YNNKEL (reference sequence). The CDR3 protein is CASSQVLATGELFF. DNA for the CDR3: TGTGCCAGCAGCCAAGTACTAGCGACCGGGGAGCTGTTTTTT.

The chain is built from TRBV28 and TRBJ2-7; the D gene is possibly TRBD2 (5 bases). The CDR3 extends over 16 amino acids. CDR1 MDHEN and CDR2 SYDVKM come from the germline V gene. Trimming removed 5 bases at V and 5 bases at J, with 22 bases between. This chain's CDR3 is CASSPLGEEALDEQYF. The CDR3 DNA sequence: TGTGCCAGCAGTCCACTCGGGGAAGAAGCCTTGGACGAGCAGTACTTC.

The rearrangement uses TRBV10-3 and TRBJ2-3; D may be TRBD1 (5 bases). In germline, CDR1 is ENHRY, CDR2 SYGVKD. V lost 3 bases and J lost 1, with 17 bases in between. The CDR3 has 17 residues. DNA of the CDR3: TGTGCCATCAGTGACCGACCCGACAGCACCCGCACAGATACGCAGTATTTT. Translated, it gives CAISDRPDSTRTDTQYF.

As DNA, the CDR3 is TGCGCCAGCACCCAGGGGATTTTTTACGAGCAGTACGTC. Its protein is CASTQGIFYEQYV. The V and J genes are TRBV10-1 and TRBJ2-7; D might be TRBD1 (6 bases). The CDR3 contains 13 residues. Germline CDR1 reads WNHNN; CDR2 reads SYGVQD (reference sequence). V lost 7 bases and J 4 bases, leaving 14 bases between the germline ends.